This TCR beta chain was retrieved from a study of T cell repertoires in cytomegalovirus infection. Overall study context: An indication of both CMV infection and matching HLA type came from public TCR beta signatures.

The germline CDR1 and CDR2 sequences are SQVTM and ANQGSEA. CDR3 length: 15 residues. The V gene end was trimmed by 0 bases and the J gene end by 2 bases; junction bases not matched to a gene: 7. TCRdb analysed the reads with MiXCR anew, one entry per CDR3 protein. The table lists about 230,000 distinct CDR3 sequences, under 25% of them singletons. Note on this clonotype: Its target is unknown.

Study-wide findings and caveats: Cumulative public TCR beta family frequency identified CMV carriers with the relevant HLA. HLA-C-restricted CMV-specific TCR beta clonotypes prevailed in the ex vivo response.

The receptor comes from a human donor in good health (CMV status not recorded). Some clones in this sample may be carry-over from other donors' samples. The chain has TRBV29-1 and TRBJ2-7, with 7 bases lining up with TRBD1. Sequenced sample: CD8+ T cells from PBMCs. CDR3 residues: CSVEDFRQGTYEQYF. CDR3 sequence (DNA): TGCAGCGTTGAAGATTTTAGACAGGGTACCTACGAGCAGTACTTC.